A selection of T cell receptor beta chains follows, all from one sample in a study of blood T cell repertoires in COVID-19. Assay: immunoSEQ multiplex PCR; the TCRdb copy retains only in-frame clones and omits some. This sample yields 190,000 or so clones, of which around 79% are seen a single time; less than 15% belongs to the top ten. The sample consisted of peripheral blood. The receptor set was obtained from a man aged 45-60 years who had recovered from COVID-19. Both conserved end residues are part of each CDR3. The order of the fields is J gene, V gene, clone size, D gene, CDR3 DNA, CDR3 protein. The D gene is left open where the match is weak. Only part of the rows carry a size: once, few, many, or a class if the clone is expanded.

j_call: TRBJ1-6
v_call: TRBV9
clone_size: -
d_call: TRBD1
cdr3_nt: TGTGCCAGCTCCCCAGGACAGGGGGGGACACCCCTCCACTTT
cdr3_aa: CASSPGQGGTPLHF

j_call: TRBJ2-7
v_call: TRBV27
clone_size: -
d_call: TRBD1
cdr3_nt: TGTGCCAGCGCACCCCACGGGACAGGCTCCTACGAGCAGTACTTC
cdr3_aa: CASAPHGTGSYEQYF

j_call: TRBJ2-3
v_call: TRBV28
clone_size: -
d_call: -
cdr3_nt: TGTGCCAGCAGTTTAGATACAGGGTGGGTCGCAGATACGCAGTATTTT
cdr3_aa: CASSLDTGWVADTQYF

j_call: TRBJ2-7
v_call: TRBV5-1
clone_size: -
d_call: -
cdr3_nt: TGCGCCAGCAGCTTGGTAGGGGGAGACGAGCAGTACTTC
cdr3_aa: CASSLVGGDEQYF

j_call: TRBJ2-5
v_call: TRBV15
clone_size: -
d_call: -
cdr3_nt: TGTGCCACCAGCAGAGGCTACCGGGAGCTGGAAGAGACCCAGTACTTC
cdr3_aa: CATSRGYRELEETQYF

j_call: TRBJ2-7
v_call: TRBV18
clone_size: many
d_call: -
cdr3_nt: TGTGCCAGCTCACAGGGGACATACGAGCAGTACTTC
cdr3_aa: CASSQGTYEQYF

j_call: TRBJ2-1
v_call: TRBV18
clone_size: -
d_call: TRBD2
cdr3_nt: TGTGCCAGCTCACCGGCTAGCGGACACTCCTACAATGAGCAGTTCTTC
cdr3_aa: CASSPASGHSYNEQFF

j_call: TRBJ2-1
v_call: TRBV29-1
clone_size: -
d_call: TRBD2
cdr3_nt: TGCAGCGCCCTCCCCCCTAGCGGGAGTCATCGGGGGCAGTTCTTC
cdr3_aa: CSALPPSGSHRGQFF

j_call: TRBJ2-3
v_call: TRBV18
clone_size: -
d_call: -
cdr3_nt: TGTGCCAGCTCCGGAGGTCGGGCAGATACGCAGTATTTT
cdr3_aa: CASSGGRADTQYF

j_call: TRBJ2-7
v_call: TRBV15
clone_size: -
d_call: -
cdr3_nt: TGTGCCACCAGCAGAGATTTGGCGGCCCCCTACGAGCAGTACTTC
cdr3_aa: CATSRDLAAPYEQYF

j_call: TRBJ2-3
v_call: TRBV19
clone_size: -
d_call: TRBD2
cdr3_nt: TGTGCCAGTAGTATACTAGCGGGAGAAACAGATACGCAGTATTTT
cdr3_aa: CASSILAGETDTQYF

j_call: TRBJ2-7
v_call: TRBV2
clone_size: few
d_call: TRBD2
cdr3_nt: TGTGCCAGCAGAAATGCGGGGGTGCAGTACTTC
cdr3_aa: CASRNAGVQYF

j_call: TRBJ2-7
v_call: TRBV1
clone_size: -
d_call: -
cdr3_nt: TGCACCAGCATCAACACTAAATGGGGGACAGGGGTTTGGGAGCAGTACTTC
cdr3_aa: CTSINTKWGTGVWEQYF

j_call: TRBJ2-7
v_call: TRBV7-9
clone_size: -
d_call: TRBD2
cdr3_nt: TGTGCCAGCAGCTTATTTACTAGCGGCTCCTACGAGCAGTACTTC
cdr3_aa: CASSLFTSGSYEQYF

j_call: TRBJ2-6
v_call: TRBV6-6
clone_size: -
d_call: TRBD1
cdr3_nt: TGTGCCAGCAGTCCGGGACAGGGGAACTCTGGGGCCAACGTCCTGACTTTC
cdr3_aa: CASSPGQGNSGANVLTF

j_call: TRBJ1-5
v_call: TRBV18
clone_size: -
d_call: TRBD1
cdr3_nt: TGTGCCAGCACACCAGGGGGCAGCAATCAGCCCCAGCATTTT
cdr3_aa: CASTPGGSNQPQHF

j_call: TRBJ1-1
v_call: TRBV6-1
clone_size: once
d_call: -
cdr3_nt: TGTGCCAGCAGTGAAGTGGTCAAGGGGGTAACTGAAGCTTTCTTT
cdr3_aa: CASSEVVKGVTEAFF

j_call: TRBJ2-1
v_call: TRBV5-1
clone_size: few
d_call: TRBD2
cdr3_nt: TGCGCCAGCAGCCCTACCTCAGATAGGGGACTAGCGAGGAATGAGCAGTTCTTC
cdr3_aa: CASSPTSDRGLARNEQFF

j_call: TRBJ2-5
v_call: TRBV20-1
clone_size: -
d_call: -
cdr3_nt: TGCAGTGCTAGTATGTCCGGACTCAAAGAGACCCAGTACTTC
cdr3_aa: CSASMSGLKETQYF

j_call: TRBJ1-2
v_call: TRBV2
clone_size: -
d_call: TRBD1
cdr3_nt: TGTGCCAGCAGCCCTGACAGGGGTTCGTATGGCTACACCTTC
cdr3_aa: CASSPDRGSYGYTF

j_call: TRBJ2-7
v_call: TRBV2
clone_size: -
d_call: TRBD2
cdr3_nt: TGTGCCAGCAGTGACGGTGGGGCGGGAGGGTATTACGAGCAGTACTTC
cdr3_aa: CASSDGGAGGYYEQYF

j_call: TRBJ2-3
v_call: TRBV5-1
clone_size: -
d_call: -
cdr3_nt: TGCGCCAGCAGCTTGGATCGGGCAGGGAGCACAGATACGCAGTATTTT
cdr3_aa: CASSLDRAGSTDTQYF

j_call: TRBJ1-1
v_call: TRBV7-9
clone_size: -
d_call: -
cdr3_nt: TGTGCCAGCAGCTTAGTTTCCGGGGGTCGAACTGAAGCTTTCTTT
cdr3_aa: CASSLVSGGRTEAFF